A selection of T cell receptor beta chains follows, all from one sample in a study of cytomegalovirus exposure and HLA in healthy donors. Only in-frame clones appear in the TCRdb table, and some are missing; sequencing was by immunoSEQ multiplex PCR. The sample has about 79,000 clones, 93% seen once. The sample comprised PBMCs. The origin of the receptors is a woman under 40 in good health and CMV-seronegative. Both conserved end residues are trimmed from each CDR3. The D gene is left open where the match is weak.

v_call	j_call	d_call	cdr3_aa
TRBV2	TRBJ2-4	TRBD2	ASRLALAGAKNIQY
TRBV7-2	TRBJ1-4	.	ASSLALGWANEKLF
TRBV4-1	TRBJ2-1	TRBD2	ASTTIRLAGGQKPVPYNEQF
TRBV7-2	TRBJ1-1	TRBD1	ASSLAHRGTGMNTEAF
TRBV6-5	TRBJ2-7	.	ASSYPGGGMKEQY
TRBV11-2	TRBJ1-1	TRBD1	ASSLRTGGTEAF
TRBV29-1	TRBJ2-3	.	SVEVNRGPLLTDTQY
TRBV28	TRBJ1-1	.	ASSSRTVRISAF
TRBV5-4	TRBJ2-7	TRBD2	ASRIGTSLIYEQY
TRBV5-1	TRBJ2-1	TRBD2	ASKSLAGVYNEQF
TRBV11-2	TRBJ1-5	.	ASSLMPGGRGNQPQH
TRBV7-9	TRBJ1-1	.	ASSLQAMNTEAF
TRBV7-6	TRBJ2-2	TRBD2	ASSLVASGNTGELF
TRBV9	TRBJ2-3	TRBD1	ASSPRTGLDTQY
TRBV5-1	TRBJ2-3	.	ASSFRESPRDTQY
TRBV15	TRBJ2-1	.	ATSRDRGGDVYNEQF
TRBV2	TRBJ2-3	.	ASTLRLVQPTDTQY
TRBV19	TRBJ2-7	TRBD1	ASTMDRPPYEQY
TRBV2	TRBJ2-7	.	ASCTSSYEQY
TRBV5-6	TRBJ2-7	TRBD2	ASSTTQGLAAEQY
TRBV19	TRBJ2-1	.	ASSIAAGSSHEQF
TRBV5-1	TRBJ2-7	TRBD2	ASSSPSGSYEQY
TRBV5-1	TRBJ2-2	.	ASSALQGTANRELF